The clone carrying this TCR beta chain was seen just once. Its target is not known. The data originate from a study of beta chain features in type 1 diabetes. For the study at large: Sorted cells numbering 107,917,701 were examined across all samples. Whole-study findings and limits: Short templates might get an advantage during PCR, and this would be equal in patients and controls. Naive, central memory and Treg TCRB repertoires seemed to resemble each other more closely in patients than they did in healthy donors. In these data, an HLA type influence on TCRB rearrangement remained unresolved.

The isolated RNA, all of it, was reverse transcribed, so expressed TCRB transcripts were what got sequenced. Libraries were prepared by immunoSEQ multiplex PCR; TCRdb keeps only in-frame clonotypes and omits some of them. The sample carries roughly 250,000 clones, 55% to 70% recorded once. The CDR3 spans 14 residues. The ends lost 5 bases at V and 3 bases at J; junction bases unmatched: 4. Looked up from germline, CDR1 is MNHEY and CDR2 is SVGAGI. This chain joins TRBV6-5 and TRBJ2-7; TRBD1 matches at 10 bases. The sample was naive CD4+ T cells from blood. This clonotype was obtained from a man in his thirties or forties in good health. The CDR3 DNA reads TGTGCCAGCAGTGGGACAGGGGAAGGCTACGAGCAGTACTTC. Translation gives CASSGTGEGYEQYF.